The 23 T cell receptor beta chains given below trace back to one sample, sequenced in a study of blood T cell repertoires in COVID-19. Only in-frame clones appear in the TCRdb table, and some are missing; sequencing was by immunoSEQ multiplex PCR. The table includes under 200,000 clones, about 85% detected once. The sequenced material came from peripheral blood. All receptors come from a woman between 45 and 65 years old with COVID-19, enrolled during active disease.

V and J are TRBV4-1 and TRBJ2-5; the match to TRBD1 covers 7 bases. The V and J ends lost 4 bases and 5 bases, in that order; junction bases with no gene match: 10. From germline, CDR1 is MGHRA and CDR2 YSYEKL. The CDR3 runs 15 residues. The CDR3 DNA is TGCGCCAGCAGCCCTACAGGGGCTTGGTCGGAGACCCAGTACTTC. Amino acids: CASSPTGAWSETQYF.

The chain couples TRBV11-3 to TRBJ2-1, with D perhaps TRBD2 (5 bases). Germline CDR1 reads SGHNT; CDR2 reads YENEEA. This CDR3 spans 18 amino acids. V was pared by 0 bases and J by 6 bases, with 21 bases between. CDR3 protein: CASSLDYGAESYPNEQFF. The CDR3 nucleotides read TGTGCCAGCAGCTTAGATTATGGAGCGGAGTCGTATCCCAATGAGCAGTTCTTC.

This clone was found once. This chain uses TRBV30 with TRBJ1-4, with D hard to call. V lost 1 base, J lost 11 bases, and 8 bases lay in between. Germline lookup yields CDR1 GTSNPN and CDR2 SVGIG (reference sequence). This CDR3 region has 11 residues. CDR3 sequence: CAWSGGGKLFF. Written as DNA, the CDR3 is TGTGCCTGGAGTGGGGGAGGGAAACTGTTTTTT. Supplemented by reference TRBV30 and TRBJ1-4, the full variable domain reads SQTIHQWPATLVQPVGSPLSLECTVEGTSNPNLYWYRQAAGRGLQLLFYSVGIGQISSEVPQNLSASRPQDRQFILSSKKLLLSDSGFYLCAWSGGGKLFFGSGTQLSVL.

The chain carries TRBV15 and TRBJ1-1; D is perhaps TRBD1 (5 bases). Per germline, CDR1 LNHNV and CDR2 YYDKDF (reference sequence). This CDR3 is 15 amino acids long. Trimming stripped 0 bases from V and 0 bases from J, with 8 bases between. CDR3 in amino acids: CATSRDGRVNTEAFF. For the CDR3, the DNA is TGTGCCACCAGCAGAGATGGCAGGGTGAACACTGAAGCTTTCTTT.

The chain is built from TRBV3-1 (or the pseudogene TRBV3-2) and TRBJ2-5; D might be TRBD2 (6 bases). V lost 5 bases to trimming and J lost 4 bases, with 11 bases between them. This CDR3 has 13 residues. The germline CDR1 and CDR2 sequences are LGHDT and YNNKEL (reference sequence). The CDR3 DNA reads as TGTGCCAGCAGCTCCACTAGCCGAGAGACCCAGTACTTC. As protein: CASSSTSRETQYF.

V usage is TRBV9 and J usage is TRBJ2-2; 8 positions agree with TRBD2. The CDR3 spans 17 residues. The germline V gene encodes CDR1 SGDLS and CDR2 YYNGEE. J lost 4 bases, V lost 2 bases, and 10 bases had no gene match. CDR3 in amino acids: CASSVSLGTSFTGELFF. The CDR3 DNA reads TGTGCCAGCAGCGTTTCTCTCGGGACTAGTTTCACCGGGGAGCTGTTTTTT.

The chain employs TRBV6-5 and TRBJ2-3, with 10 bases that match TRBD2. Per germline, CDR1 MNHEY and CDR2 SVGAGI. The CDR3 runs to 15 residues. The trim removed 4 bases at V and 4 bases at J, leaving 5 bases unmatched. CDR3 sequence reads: CASSFVAGGPDTQYF. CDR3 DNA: TGTGCCAGCAGTTTTGTAGCGGGGGGCCCAGATACGCAGTATTTT.

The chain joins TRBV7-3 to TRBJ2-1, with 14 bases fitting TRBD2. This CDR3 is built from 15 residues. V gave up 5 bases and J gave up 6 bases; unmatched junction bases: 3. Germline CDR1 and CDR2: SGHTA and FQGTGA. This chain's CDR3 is CASSEGLAGGNEQFF. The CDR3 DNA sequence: TGTGCCAGCAGCGAAGGACTAGCGGGGGGCAATGAGCAGTTCTTC. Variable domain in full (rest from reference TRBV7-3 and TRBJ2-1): GAGVSQTPSNKVTEKGKYVELRCDPISGHTALYWYRQSLGQGPEFLIYFQGTGAADDSGLPNDRFFAVRPEGSVSTLKIQRTERGDSAVYLCASSEGLAGGNEQFFGPGTRLTVL.

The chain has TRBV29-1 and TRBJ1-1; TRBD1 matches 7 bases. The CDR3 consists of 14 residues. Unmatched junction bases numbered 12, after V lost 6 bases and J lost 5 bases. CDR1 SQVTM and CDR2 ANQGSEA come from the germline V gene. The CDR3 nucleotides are TGCAGCGTGCTGAGACAGGGCGTTGATACTGAAGCTTTCTTT. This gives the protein CSVLRQGVDTEAFF. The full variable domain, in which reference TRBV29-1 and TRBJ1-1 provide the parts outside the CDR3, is SAVISQKPSRDICQRGTSLTIQCQVDSQVTMMFWYRQQPGQSLTLIATANQGSEATYESGFVIDKFPISRPNLTFSTLTVSNMSPEDSSIYLCSVLRQGVDTEAFFGQGTRLTVV.

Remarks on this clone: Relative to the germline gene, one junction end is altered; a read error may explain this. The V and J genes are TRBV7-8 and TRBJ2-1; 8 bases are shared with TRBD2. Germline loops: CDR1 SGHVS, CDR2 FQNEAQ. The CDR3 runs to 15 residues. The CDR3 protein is CASSIAGRSYNEQFF. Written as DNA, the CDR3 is TGTGCCAGCAGCATAGCGGGGCGCTCCTACAATGAGCAGTTCTTC.

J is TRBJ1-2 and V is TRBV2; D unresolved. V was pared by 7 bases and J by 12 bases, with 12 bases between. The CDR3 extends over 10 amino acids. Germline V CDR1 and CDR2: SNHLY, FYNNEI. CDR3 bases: TGTGCCAGCACCGGAGGGCTCCACACCTTC. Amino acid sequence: CASTGGLHTF.

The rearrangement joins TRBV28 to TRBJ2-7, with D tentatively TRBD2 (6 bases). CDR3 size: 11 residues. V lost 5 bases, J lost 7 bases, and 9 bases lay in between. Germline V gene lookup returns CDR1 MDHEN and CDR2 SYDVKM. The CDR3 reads CASSPGGEQYF. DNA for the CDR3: TGTGCCAGCAGTCCTGGGGGGGAGCAGTACTTC.

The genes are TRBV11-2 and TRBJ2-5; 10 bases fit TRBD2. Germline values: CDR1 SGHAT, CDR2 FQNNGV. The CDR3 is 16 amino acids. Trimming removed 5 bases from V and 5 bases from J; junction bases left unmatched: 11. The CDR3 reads CASSPRSGGAGETQYF. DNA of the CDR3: TGTGCCAGCAGCCCCCGAAGCGGGGGGGCCGGGGAGACCCAGTACTTC.

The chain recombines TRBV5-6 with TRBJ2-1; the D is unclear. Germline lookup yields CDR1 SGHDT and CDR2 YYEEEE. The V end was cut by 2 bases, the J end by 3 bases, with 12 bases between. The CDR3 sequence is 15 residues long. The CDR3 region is CASSFGSIVYNEQFF. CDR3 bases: TGTGCCAGCAGCTTCGGTAGCATCGTCTACAATGAGCAGTTCTTC.

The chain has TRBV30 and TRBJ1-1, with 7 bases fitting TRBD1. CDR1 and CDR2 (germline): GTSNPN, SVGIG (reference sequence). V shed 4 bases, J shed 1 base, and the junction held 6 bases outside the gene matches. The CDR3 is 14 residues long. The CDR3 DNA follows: TGTGCCTGGACTCGACAGGGCTCGAACACTGAAGCTTTCTTT. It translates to CAWTRQGSNTEAFF.

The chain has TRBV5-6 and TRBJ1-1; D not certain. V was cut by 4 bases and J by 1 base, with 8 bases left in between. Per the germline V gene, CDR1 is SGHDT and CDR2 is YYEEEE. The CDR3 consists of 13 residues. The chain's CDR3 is CASSEGANTEAFF. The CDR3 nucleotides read TGTGCCAGCAGCGAGGGAGCGAACACTGAAGCTTTCTTT.

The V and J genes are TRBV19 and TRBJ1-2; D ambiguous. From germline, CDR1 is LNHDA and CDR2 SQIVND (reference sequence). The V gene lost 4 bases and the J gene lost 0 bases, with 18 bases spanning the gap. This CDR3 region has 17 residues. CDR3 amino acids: CASSTLDTSGSNYGYTF. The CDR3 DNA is TGTGCCAGTAGTACCTTAGACACGTCTGGGTCTAACTATGGCTACACCTTC.

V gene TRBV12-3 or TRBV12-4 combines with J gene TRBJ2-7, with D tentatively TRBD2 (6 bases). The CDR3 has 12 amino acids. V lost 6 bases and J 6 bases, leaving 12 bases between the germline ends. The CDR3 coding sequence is TGTGCCAGCAGCATCATCGGGGGCGAGCAGTACTTC. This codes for CASSIIGGEQYF.

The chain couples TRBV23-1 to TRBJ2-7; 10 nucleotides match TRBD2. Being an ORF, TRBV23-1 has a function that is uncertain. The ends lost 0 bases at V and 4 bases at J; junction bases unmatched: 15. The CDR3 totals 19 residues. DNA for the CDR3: TGCGCCAGCAGTCAATCCCCCTCTACACTCCGACTAGCGGGTTACGAGCAGTACTTC. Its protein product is CASSQSPSTLRLAGYEQYF.

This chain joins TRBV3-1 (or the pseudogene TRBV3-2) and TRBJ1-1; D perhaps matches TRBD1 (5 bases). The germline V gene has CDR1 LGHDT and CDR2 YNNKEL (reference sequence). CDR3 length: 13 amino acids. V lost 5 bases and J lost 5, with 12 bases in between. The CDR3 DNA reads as TGTGCCAGCAGCTTAGGGGTGGGGACTGAAGCTTTCTTT. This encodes CASSLGVGTEAFF.

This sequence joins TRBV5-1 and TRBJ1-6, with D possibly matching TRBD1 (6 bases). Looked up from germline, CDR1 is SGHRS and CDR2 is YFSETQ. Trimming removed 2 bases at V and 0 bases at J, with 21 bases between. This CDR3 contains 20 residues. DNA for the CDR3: TGCGCCAGCAGCTTAGAACCCCGGGACACATGGAGCTCCTATAATTCACCCCTCCACTTT. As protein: CASSLEPRDTWSSYNSPLHF.

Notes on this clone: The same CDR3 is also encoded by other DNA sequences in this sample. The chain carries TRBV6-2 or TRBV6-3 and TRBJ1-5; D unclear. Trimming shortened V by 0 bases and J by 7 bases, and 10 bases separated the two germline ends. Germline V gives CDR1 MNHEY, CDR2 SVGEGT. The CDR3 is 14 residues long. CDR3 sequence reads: CASSYSGGGQPQHF. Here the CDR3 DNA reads TGTGCCAGCAGTTACTCAGGCGGAGGACAGCCCCAGCATTTT.

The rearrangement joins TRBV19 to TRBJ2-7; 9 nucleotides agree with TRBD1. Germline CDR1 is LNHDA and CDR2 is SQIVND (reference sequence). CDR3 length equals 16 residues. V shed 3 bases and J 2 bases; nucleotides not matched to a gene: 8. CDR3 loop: CASSIGSGQGTYEQYF. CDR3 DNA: TGTGCCAGTAGTATCGGGTCAGGACAGGGGACCTACGAGCAGTACTTC. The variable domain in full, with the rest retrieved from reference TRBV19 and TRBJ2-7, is DGGITQSPKYLFRKEGQNVTLSCEQNLNHDAMYWYRQDPGQGLRLIYYSQIVNDFQKGDIAEGYSVSREKKESFPLTVTSAQKNPTAFYLCASSIGSGQGTYEQYFGPGTRLTVT.